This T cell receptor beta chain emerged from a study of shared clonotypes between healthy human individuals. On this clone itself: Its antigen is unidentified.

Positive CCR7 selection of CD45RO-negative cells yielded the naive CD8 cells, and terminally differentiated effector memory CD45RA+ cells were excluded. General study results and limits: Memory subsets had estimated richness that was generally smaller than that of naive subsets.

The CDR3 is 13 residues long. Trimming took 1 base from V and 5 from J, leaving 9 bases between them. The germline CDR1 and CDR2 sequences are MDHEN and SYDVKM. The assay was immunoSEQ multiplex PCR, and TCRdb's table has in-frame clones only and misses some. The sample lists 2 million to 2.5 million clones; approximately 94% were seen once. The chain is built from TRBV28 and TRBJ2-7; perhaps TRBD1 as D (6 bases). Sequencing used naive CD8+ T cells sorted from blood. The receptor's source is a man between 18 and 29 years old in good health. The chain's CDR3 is CASSLSDRNEQYF. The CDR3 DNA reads TGTGCCAGCAGTTTATCAGACAGGAACGAGCAGTACTTC.